These 9 T cell receptor beta chains came from one sample sequenced in a study of T cells in Graves' hyperthyroidism and ophthalmopathy (dated by TCRdb to about 2019). Receptor libraries were prepared by multiplex PCR. The sequencer listed for this sample is Illumina HiSeq 2000. The TCR beta CDR3 regions were amplified from the RNA transcripts. The TCR CDR3 was subjected to a first round of RT-PCR using the HTBI primer set and the Qiagen OneStep RT-PCR kit. TCRdb passed the public sequencing reads through fastp at Q25 and MiXCR, retaining productive beta sequences. CDR3 protein duplicates are merged, each entry listing the most common genes and DNA. Here the sample has under 550,000 distinct CDR3 sequences; 15% to 20% occur a single time. Clones ranked in the top ten supply around 50% of the sample. Sequencing was performed on blood. These receptors came from a man aged 40-49 years with Graves' ophthalmopathy.

V gene TRBV7-2 combines with J gene TRBJ2-2; TRBD1 might be the D (6 bases). V lost 5 bases, J lost 0 bases, and 16 bases lay in between. CDR3 length equals 17 residues. Per the germline V gene, CDR1 is SGHTA and CDR2 is FQGNSA. CDR3 sequence: CASSPVMGASNTGELFF. The CDR3 nucleotides read TGTGCCAGCAGCCCGGTGATGGGGGCGTCGAACACCGGGGAGCTGTTTTTT.

The chain combines TRBV5-5 with TRBJ2-1; D perhaps matches TRBD1 (5 bases). Trimming took 9 bases from V and 7 from J, leaving 14 bases between them. This CDR3 has 12 amino acids. Per the germline V gene, CDR1 is SGHKS and CDR2 is YYEKEE (reference sequence). CDR3 DNA: TGTGCCACCACCACAAACAGGAATGAGCAGTTCTTC. Its translation is CATTTNRNEQFF.

The chain joins TRBV5-1 to TRBJ2-1; D not resolved. This CDR3 region has 16 residues. CDR1 is SGHRS and CDR2 is YFSETQ in the germline V gene. V gave up 4 bases and J gave up 10 bases, with 24 bases separating them. Written as DNA, the CDR3 is TGCGCCAGCAGCCCGAACGCTCTCCGAGGATCCGGGGAGCAGTTCTTC. Its protein product is CASSPNALRGSGEQFF.

This clonotype turned up a few times. This chain uses TRBV6-1 with TRBJ2-2; perhaps TRBD2 as D (6 bases). The V end was cut by 2 bases, the J end by 0 bases, with 7 bases between. From germline, CDR1 is MNHNS and CDR2 SASEGT. The CDR3 totals 15 residues. In DNA form, the CDR3 reads TGTGCCAGCAGTGAATGGGGGGCGAACACCGGGGAGCTGTTTTTT. This sequence encodes CASSEWGANTGELFF.

The chain uses TRBV6-1 and TRBJ2-5; 9 nucleotides match TRBD1. This CDR3 is built from 14 residues. V gave up 6 bases and J gave up 7 bases; unmatched junction bases: 9. Germline V CDR1 and CDR2: MNHNS, SASEGT. CDR3 amino acids: CASRLQGARPTQYF. CDR3 nucleotide sequence: TGTGCCAGCAGGTTACAGGGGGCGCGTCCGACCCAGTACTTC.

Concerning this clonotype: This may come from a read error, since a much larger clone is one base off. The J gene is TRBJ2-5, the V gene TRBV11-3; 10 positions match TRBD1. The V gene's germline CDR1 is SGHNT and CDR2 YENEEA. This CDR3 region has 14 residues. V shed 5 bases and J 5 bases; nucleotides not matched to a gene: 5. CDR3 in amino acids: CASSQDRGLETQYF. CDR3 bases: TGTGCCAGCAGCCAGGACAGGGGGTTGGAGACCCAGTACTTC.

In its sample, this clonotype was seen many times. The rearrangement joins TRBV10-3 to TRBJ2-1; 8 nucleotides agree with TRBD2. Germline V CDR1 and CDR2: ENHRY, SYGVKD. Trimming at V came to 3 bases and at J to 7 bases, leaving 8 bases not matched to a gene. The CDR3 is 15 residues long. The CDR3 DNA reads TGTGCCATCAGTGAACCCAGCGGGGGAACAAATGAGCAGTTCTTC. Amino acids: CAISEPSGGTNEQFF.

V is TRBV6-1 and J is TRBJ2-6; 9 bases line up with TRBD2. The CDR3 runs 18 residues. V was pared by 7 bases and J by 0 bases, with 10 bases of the junction left unmatched. Germline lookup yields CDR1 MNHNS and CDR2 SASEGT. The chain's CDR3 is CASTPEASGVSGANVLTF. The DNA of the CDR3 is TGTGCCAGCACCCCCGAGGCTAGCGGGGTCTCTGGGGCCAACGTCCTGACTTTC.

The chain is built from TRBV7-8 and TRBJ2-2; unclear D gene. CDR3 length equals 16 residues. Germline V gives CDR1 SGHVS, CDR2 FQNEAQ. V shed 2 bases and J shed 1 base, with 11 bases lying between them. The DNA of the CDR3 is TGTGCCAGCAGCTTATACGCATCGTGGAACACCGGGGAGCTGTTTTTT. Amino acids: CASSLYASWNTGELFF.